This T cell receptor (beta chain) originates from a study of blood T cell repertoires in COVID-19. Clones were sequenced by immunoSEQ multiplex PCR, and TCRdb holds only the in-frame ones, with some missing. The repertoire holds 250,000 to 350,000 clones, with 87% as singletons. Cohort allocation depended upon clinical history that participants reported. With 4 bases removed from V and 0 bases from J, the gap between germline ends came to 5 bases. CDR1 is SGHKS, CDR2 YYEKEE, per germline (reference sequence). This CDR3 contains 13 residues. V and J are TRBV5-5 and TRBJ2-1; D unclear. The sample comprised PBMCs or T cells enriched from blood (not recorded which). This clonotype originated in a woman younger than 30 who had recovered from COVID-19. The CDR3 region is CASSPSSYNEQFF. The CDR3 region has the DNA TGTGCCAGCAGCCCTAGCTCCTACAATGAGCAGTTCTTC. The full variable domain, with the rest looked up from reference TRBV5-5 and TRBJ2-1, is DAGVTQSPTHLIKTRGQQVTLRCSPISGHKSVSWYQQVLGQGPQFIFQYYEKEERGRGNFPDRFSARQFPNYSSELNVNALLLGDSALYLCASSPSSYNEQFFGPGTRLTVL.